Following are 22 T cell receptor beta chains from one sample sequenced in a study of blood T cell repertoires in COVID-19. Sequencing was performed with immunoSEQ multiplex PCR; in TCRdb, only in-frame clones are kept and a portion is missing. The data show just over 250,000 clones, about 85% seen once. Specimen: peripheral blood. All receptors derive from a man in his 60s who had recovered from COVID-19.

The chain links TRBV19 to TRBJ1-2; a possible D gene is TRBD1 (6 bases). Germline V CDR1 and CDR2: LNHDA, SQIVND (reference sequence). The CDR3 runs 17 residues. V shed 4 bases and J shed 2 bases, with 20 bases lying between them. The CDR3: CASSTLRGRTENYGYTF. The CDR3 nucleotides read TGTGCCAGTAGTACCCTCAGGGGACGGACTGAAAACTATGGCTACACCTTC. Variable domain in full (rest from reference TRBV19 and TRBJ1-2): DGGITQSPKYLFRKEGQNVTLSCEQNLNHDAMYWYRQDPGQGLRLIYYSQIVNDFQKGDIAEGYSVSREKKESFPLTVTSAQKNPTAFYLCASSTLRGRTENYGYTFGSGTRLTVV.

This clone was detected once. The chain couples TRBV5-4 to TRBJ1-1, with 7 bases lining up with TRBD1. The germline gives CDR1 SGHNT, CDR2 YYREEE (reference sequence). The CDR3 is 13 residues long. Trimming removed 4 bases from V and 11 bases from J; junction bases left unmatched: 11. The CDR3 sequence is CASSTGGGRDAFF. As DNA, the CDR3 is TGTGCCAGCAGCACTGGAGGGGGCAGGGACGCTTTCTTT.

The V gene is TRBV7-2, the J gene TRBJ1-2; perhaps TRBD1 as D (5 bases). Germline values: CDR1 SGHTA, CDR2 FQGNSA. This CDR3 has 15 amino acids. The germline V and J ends were trimmed by 5 bases and 8 bases, with 21 bases remaining between them. The CDR3, as DNA: TGTGCCAGCAGCCCGCCGGGGGAGTACTTAGGAGGCTACACCTTC. This sequence encodes CASSPPGEYLGGYTF.

The J gene is TRBJ1-1, the V gene TRBV6-5, with D maybe TRBD1 (5 bases). This CDR3 has 15 amino acids. The V end lost 5 bases, the J end lost 6 bases, and 19 bases lay between the germline ends. Germline V gene sequence: CDR1 MNHEY, CDR2 SVGAGI. The chain's CDR3 is CASSLYGGELAEAFF. CDR3 bases: TGTGCCAGCAGTCTCTACGGGGGAGAGTTGGCTGAAGCTTTCTTT.

The chain joins TRBV9 to TRBJ1-2; TRBD1 aligns across 8 bases. CDR1 and CDR2 (germline): SGDLS, YYNGEE. CDR3 length: 15 amino acids. V lost 4 bases to trimming and J lost 3 bases; unmatched junction nucleotides: 8. The CDR3 DNA reads as TGTGCCAGCAGCATCACAGGGGGGGATGACTATGGCTACACCTTC. It yields the protein CASSITGGDDYGYTF.

Comment on this clone: This sample also contains other DNA sequences that code for the same CDR3. The CDR3 DNA sequence: TGTGCCAGCAGCGTAAGCGGGGGCTCCTACGAGCAGTACTTC. The encoded protein is CASSVSGGSYEQYF. The chain uses TRBV9 and TRBJ2-7; 8 nucleotides match TRBD2. In germline, CDR1 is SGDLS, CDR2 YYNGEE. The V segment lost 1 base and the J segment 0 bases; nucleotides outside the gene matches: 0. The CDR3 consists of 14 residues.

The chain joins TRBV3-1 (or the pseudogene TRBV3-2) to TRBJ1-1; D gene ambiguous. V shed 1 base and J shed 1 base, with 10 bases lying between them. Germline V gene sequence: CDR1 LGHDT, CDR2 YNNKEL (reference sequence). CDR3 length equals 15 residues. The CDR3 DNA reads TGTGCCAGCAGCCAAGTCGGCAACAGGAACACTGAAGCTTTCTTT. Translating it yields CASSQVGNRNTEAFF.

This clone was counted once. CDR3 in amino acids: CAWSVQGSSYEQYF. The CDR3 DNA reads TGTGCCTGGAGTGTACAGGGGAGCTCCTACGAGCAGTACTTC. The rearrangement links TRBV30 to TRBJ2-7; 7 bases agree with TRBD1. Trimming cost V 0 bases and J 0 bases; bases outside gene matches: 2. CDR1 GTSNPN and CDR2 SVGIG come from the germline V gene (reference sequence). This CDR3 spans 14 amino acids.

The rearrangement joins TRBV4-2 to TRBJ2-7, with 8 bases identical to TRBD1. V was clipped by 1 base and J by 2 bases; unmatched bases: 1. This CDR3 contains 14 residues. Germline V gene data show CDR1 as LGHNA and CDR2 as YNFKEQ. The CDR3 sequence is CASSQVQGAYEQYF. CDR3 sequence (DNA): TGTGCCAGCAGCCAAGTACAGGGGGCCTACGAGCAGTACTTC.

The DNA for the CDR3 is TGTGCCAGCAGCCCAGGGGCGCAGGGGCTGGGGCAGTATTTT. This codes for CASSPGAQGLGQYF. This rearrangement joins TRBV5-4 to TRBJ2-3, with D possibly matching TRBD1 (6 bases). V was trimmed by 4 bases and J by 11 bases, leaving 20 bases between them. The CDR3 consists of 14 residues. CDR1 and CDR2 (germline): SGHNT, YYREEE (reference sequence). Combining the CDR3 with reference TRBV5-4 and TRBJ2-3 gives the whole variable domain ETGVTQSPTHLIKTRGQQVTLRCSSQSGHNTVSWYQQALGQGPQFIFQYYREEENGRGNFPPRFSGLQFPNYSSELNVNALELDDSALYLCASSPGAQGLGQYFGPGTRLTVL.

This chain connects TRBV7-8 to TRBJ2-6, with D perhaps TRBD2 (6 bases). The CDR3 totals 16 residues. Germline CDR1 SGHVS, CDR2 FQNEAQ. V lost 8 bases, J lost 4 bases, and 18 bases lay in between. CDR3 nucleotides: TGTGCCAGCCTCACCCGGAGGGCTCCCGGGGCCAACGTCCTGACTTTC. Protein sequence: CASLTRRAPGANVLTF.

The chain uses TRBV27 and TRBJ2-7; maybe TRBD1 (6 bases). V lost 8 bases and J 4 bases, leaving 18 bases between the germline ends. The CDR3 totals 14 residues. In germline, CDR1 is MNHEY, CDR2 SMNVEV (reference sequence). CDR3 region: CASRSETGSYEQYF. CDR3 in DNA: TGTGCCAGCCGATCAGAGACAGGATCGTACGAGCAGTACTTC.

The chain employs TRBV11-1 and TRBJ2-2; D uncertain. Germline CDR1 reads SGHAT; CDR2 reads FQDESV (reference sequence). CDR3 length: 14 residues. V lost 5 bases, J lost 1 base, and 8 bases lay in between. In DNA, the CDR3 is TGTGCCAGCAGCCCGACTGGGAACACCGGGGAGCTGTTTTTT. Translation gives CASSPTGNTGELFF.

This chain's CDR3 is CASSDDRSSYEQYF. CDR3 bases: TGTGCCAGCAGTGATGACAGGAGCTCCTACGAGCAGTACTTC. The rearrangement links TRBV25-1 to TRBJ2-7; D might be TRBD1 (6 bases). CDR3 length: 14 amino acids. Per the germline V gene, CDR1 is MGHDK and CDR2 is SYGVNS. Trimming stripped 3 bases from V and 0 bases from J, with 9 bases between.

Comment on this clone: Because it lacks the conserved phenylalanine or tryptophan at the end, this CDR3 is likely a read error. The DNA is omitted, as the CDR3 cannot be located on it reliably, and the CDR3 follows TCRdb's listing. This chain uses TRBV21-1 with TRBJ2-7; the DNA was not used to check the table's D call, TRBD2. TRBV21-1 constitutes a pseudogene. Both ends counted, the CDR3 spans 8 residues. The CDR3 sequence is CASSKPLL.

The chain joins TRBV6-6 to TRBJ2-7, with 14 nucleotides matching TRBD2. The length of the CDR3 is 14 residues. Germline-derived CDR1 and CDR2 are MNHNY and SVGAGI (reference sequence). The trim removed 6 bases at V and 7 bases at J, leaving 5 bases unmatched. CDR3 DNA: TGTGCCAGCAGCGGACTAGCGGGGGGAGAAGAGCAGTACTTC. The encoded protein is CASSGLAGGEEQYF.

The CDR3 bases are TGTGCCAGCAGTTTCTCAGGGGGCCCCCATCAGCCCCAGCATTTT. It codes for CASSFSGGPHQPQHF. The rearrangement uses TRBV6-2 or TRBV6-3 and TRBJ1-5; 8 bases agree with TRBD1. The germline gives CDR1 MNHEY, CDR2 SVGEGT. Trimming at V came to 4 bases and at J to 5 bases, leaving 7 bases not matched to a gene. The CDR3 length is 15 residues.

The chain's CDR3 is CSASPWGGLNEQYF. CDR3 DNA: TGCAGTGCTAGTCCTTGGGGGGGGCTGAACGAGCAGTACTTC. The rearrangement joins TRBV20-1 to TRBJ2-7; possibly TRBD2 for D (7 bases). V lost 3 bases and J lost 5, with 17 bases in between. CDR1 is DFQATT and CDR2 is SNEGSKA in the germline V gene (reference sequence). The CDR3 is 14 residues long.

The chain joins TRBV27 to TRBJ1-6, with 8 bases matching TRBD1. This CDR3 is 14 amino acids long. Germline V gene data show CDR1 as MNHEY and CDR2 as SMNVEV (reference sequence). Unmatched junction bases numbered 4, after V lost 5 bases and J lost 7 bases. The CDR3 region has the DNA TGTGCCAGCAGTACGGGACAGGCAAATTCACCCCTCCACTTT. This gives the protein CASSTGQANSPLHF.

The chain is built from TRBV10-1 and TRBJ1-1; D remains ambiguous. CDR1 WNHNN and CDR2 SYGVQD come from the germline V gene (reference sequence). The V end lost 3 bases, the J end lost 5 bases, and 13 bases lay between the germline ends. The CDR3 has 14 residues. As DNA, the CDR3 is TGCGCCAGCAGTGAAACAGCAGTAAGAACTGAAGCTTTCTTT. It is translated as CASSETAVRTEAFF.

This clone was counted a single time. This chain joins TRBV27 and TRBJ1-1; 8 bases map to TRBD1. J gave up 5 bases and V 6 bases, and 8 bases lay outside the gene matches. Germline-derived CDR1 and CDR2 are MNHEY and SMNVEV (reference sequence). The CDR3 is 14 residues long. DNA for the CDR3: TGTGCCAGCAGGCTCGACAGGGGTAAAACTGAAGCTTTCTTT. Translation gives CASRLDRGKTEAFF.

This clone showed up just a few times. This rearrangement joins TRBV11-2 to TRBJ2-7; D may be TRBD1 (6 bases). CDR1 is SGHAT, CDR2 FQNNGV, per germline. Trimming took 7 bases from V and 4 from J, leaving 17 bases between them. This CDR3 contains 14 residues. CDR3 loop: CASNPRDNGYEQYF. The DNA for the CDR3 is TGTGCCAGCAACCCCCGGGACAACGGTTACGAGCAGTACTTC.